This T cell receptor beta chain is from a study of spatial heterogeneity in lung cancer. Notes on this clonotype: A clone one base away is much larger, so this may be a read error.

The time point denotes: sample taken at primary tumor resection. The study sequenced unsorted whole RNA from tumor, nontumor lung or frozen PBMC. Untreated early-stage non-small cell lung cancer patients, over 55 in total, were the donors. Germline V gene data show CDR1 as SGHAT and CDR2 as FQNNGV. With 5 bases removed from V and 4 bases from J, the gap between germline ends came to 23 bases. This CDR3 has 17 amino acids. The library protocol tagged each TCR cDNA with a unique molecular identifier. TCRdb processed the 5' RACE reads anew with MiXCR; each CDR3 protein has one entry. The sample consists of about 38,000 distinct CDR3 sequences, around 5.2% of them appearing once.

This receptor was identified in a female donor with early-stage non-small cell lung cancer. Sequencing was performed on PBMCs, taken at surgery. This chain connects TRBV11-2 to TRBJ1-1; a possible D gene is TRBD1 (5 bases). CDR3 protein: CASSPFGAGRRITEAFF. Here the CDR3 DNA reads TGTGCCAGCAGCCCTTTTGGGGCTGGACGGAGGATCACTGAAGCTTTCTTT.